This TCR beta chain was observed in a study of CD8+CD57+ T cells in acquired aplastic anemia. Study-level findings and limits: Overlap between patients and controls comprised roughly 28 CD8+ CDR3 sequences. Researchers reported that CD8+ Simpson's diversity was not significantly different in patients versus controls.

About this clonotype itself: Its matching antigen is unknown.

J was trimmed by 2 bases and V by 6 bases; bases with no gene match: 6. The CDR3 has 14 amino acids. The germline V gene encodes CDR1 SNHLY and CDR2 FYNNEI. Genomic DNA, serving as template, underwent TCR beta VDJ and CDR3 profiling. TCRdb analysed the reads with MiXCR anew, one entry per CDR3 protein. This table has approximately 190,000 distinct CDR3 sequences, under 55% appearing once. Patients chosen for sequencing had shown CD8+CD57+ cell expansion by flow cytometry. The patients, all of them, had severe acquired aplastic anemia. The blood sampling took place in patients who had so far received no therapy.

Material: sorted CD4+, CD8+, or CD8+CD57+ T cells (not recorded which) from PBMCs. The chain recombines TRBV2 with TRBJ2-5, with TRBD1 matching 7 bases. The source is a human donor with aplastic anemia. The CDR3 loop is CASRRWTGQETQYF. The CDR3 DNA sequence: TGTGCCAGCAGAAGGTGGACAGGACAAGAGACCCAGTACTTC.